These T cell receptor beta chains were read from a single sample in a study of Ad26.COV2.S vaccination and SARS-CoV-2 variants. Data came from immunoSEQ multiplex PCR; TCRdb stores just in-frame clones and leaves some out. The sample has roughly 400,000 clones; around nine tenths are singletons. The sequences come from peripheral blood, collected in a trial of Ad26.COV2.S vaccine versus placebo. All receptors derive from a person aged 18-65 years who received the Ad26.COV2.S COVID-19 vaccine or a placebo. CDR3s include the opening cysteine and the closing phenylalanine or tryptophan. D genes are given only for firm matches. Some rows have no size entry. The others give once, few or many, or a class for an expanded clone.

abundance	d_gene	v_gene	j_gene	CDR3aa	CDR3nt
-	-	TRBV5-1	TRBJ2-3	CASSLEGRERADTQYF	TGCGCCAGCAGCTTGGAAGGTCGGGAACGGGCAGATACGCAGTATTTT
-	-	TRBV6-5	TRBJ2-7	CASSYSSGQGAEQYF	TGTGCCAGCAGTTACTCGTCGGGACAAGGGGCCGAGCAGTACTTC
once	-	TRBV9	TRBJ2-5	CASSTPGIQETQYF	TGTGCCAGCAGCACCCCCGGTATTCAAGAGACCCAGTACTTC
-	-	TRBV11-2	TRBJ1-1	CASSRGVAGALNTEAFF	TGTGCCAGCAGCCGAGGTGTGGCAGGGGCCTTGAACACTGAAGCTTTCTTT
-	-	TRBV9	TRBJ2-7	CASSRRDFDYEQYF	TGTGCCAGCAGCCGCCGGGATTTCGACTACGAGCAGTACTTC
-	TRBD2	TRBV7-9	TRBJ2-1	CASSLASGRGNEQFF	TGTGCCAGCAGCTTGGCTAGCGGGAGGGGTAATGAGCAGTTCTTC
-	-	TRBV27	TRBJ2-3	CASSLYRGPTDTQYF	TGTGCCAGCAGTTTATACCGGGGACCCACAGATACGCAGTATTTT
-	TRBD1	TRBV12-3/TRBV12-4	TRBJ1-2	CASSDRVGYTF	TGTGCCAGCAGCGACAGGGTAGGCTACACCTTC
-	-	TRBV9	TRBJ2-3	CASSVETDTQYF	TGTGCCAGCAGCGTAGAGACAGATACGCAGTATTTT
-	-	TRBV11-2	TRBJ1-6	CASSLAGVGNSPLHF	TGTGCCAGCAGCTTAGCGGGGGTGGGGAATTCACCCCTCCACTTT
-	-	TRBV7-8	TRBJ1-2	CASSLGGNYGYTF	TGTGCCAGCAGCTTAGGAGGAAACTATGGCTACACCTTC
-	TRBD1	TRBV29-1	TRBJ2-1	CSVEDSRTGWYNEQFF	TGCAGCGTTGAAGATTCTAGGACAGGGTGGTACAATGAGCAGTTCTTC
-	-	TRBV18	TRBJ1-1	CASSSGVGGEAFF	TGTGCCAGCTCGTCAGGGGTCGGGGGTGAAGCTTTCTTT
-	-	TRBV6-5	TRBJ2-7	CASKGQSEQYF	TGTGCCAGCAAGGGACAAAGCGAGCAGTACTTC
-	-	TRBV18	TRBJ1-3	CASSLGGPSSGNTIYF	TGTGCCAGCTCGCTTGGAGGTCCAAGCTCTGGAAACACCATATATTTT
-	TRBD2	TRBV9	TRBJ2-1	CASSMKRGISYNEQFF	TGTGCCAGCAGCATGAAGCGGGGAATCTCCTACAATGAGCAGTTCTTC
-	TRBD1	TRBV4-2	TRBJ1-2	CASSQGTGGNYGYTF	TGTGCCAGCAGCCAAGGGACAGGGGGTAACTATGGCTACACCTTC
-	-	TRBV11-3	TRBJ2-3	CASSFGGTDTQYF	TGTGCCAGCAGCTTCGGGGGAACAGATACGCAGTATTTT
-	-	TRBV10-1	TRBJ1-6	CASTLCQGNNSPLHF	TGCGCCAGCACCCTTTGCCAGGGTAATAATTCACCCCTCCACTTT
-	-	TRBV5-1	TRBJ2-3	CASSPGTGSADTQYF	TGCGCCAGCAGTCCAGGAACAGGGTCCGCAGATACGCAGTATTTT
-	-	TRBV5-4	TRBJ1-2	CASSLVFEADGYTF	TGTGCCAGCAGCTTGGTTTTTGAGGCAGACGGCTACACCTTC
-	-	TRBV19	TRBJ1-2	CASSYSYGYTF	TGTGCCAGTAGCTACAGCTATGGCTACACCTTC
-	-	TRBV5-5	TRBJ2-3	CASSNPRNTDTQYF	TGTGCCAGCAGCAACCCCAGGAACACAGATACGCAGTATTTT
-	TRBD1	TRBV5-4	TRBJ2-7	CASSLAQGAREQYF	TGTGCCAGCAGCTTGGCGCAGGGGGCCCGGGAGCAGTACTTC